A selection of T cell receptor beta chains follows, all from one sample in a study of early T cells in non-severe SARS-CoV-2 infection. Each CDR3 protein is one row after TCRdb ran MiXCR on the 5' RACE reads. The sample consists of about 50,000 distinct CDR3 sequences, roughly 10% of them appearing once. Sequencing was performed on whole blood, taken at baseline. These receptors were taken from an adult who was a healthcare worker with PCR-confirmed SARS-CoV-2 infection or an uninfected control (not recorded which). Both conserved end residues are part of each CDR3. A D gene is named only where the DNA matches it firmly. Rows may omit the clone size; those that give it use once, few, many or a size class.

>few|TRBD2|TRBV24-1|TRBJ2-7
CATSVASGASYEQYF
TGTGCCACCAGTGTCGCCAGCGGGGCCTCCTACGAGCAGTACTTC
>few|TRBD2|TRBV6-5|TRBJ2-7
CASRTLAGGRSEQYF
TGTGCCAGCAGAACACTAGCGGGGGGCCGGTCCGAGCAGTACTTC
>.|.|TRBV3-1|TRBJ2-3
CASSPRHSIPDTQYF
TGTGCCAGCAGCCCCCGACACAGCATACCAGATACGCAGTATTTT
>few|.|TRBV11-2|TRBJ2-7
CASSIPDRGTYEQYF
TGTGCCAGCAGCATACCCGATCGCGGCACCTACGAGCAGTACTTC
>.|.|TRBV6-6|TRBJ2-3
CATKGTSTDTQYF
TGTGCCACCAAGGGGACTAGCACAGATACGCAGTATTTT
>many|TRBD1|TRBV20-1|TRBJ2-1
CSARDHRRGTYNEQFF
TGCAGTGCTAGAGATCACCGCAGGGGGACCTACAATGAGCAGTTCTTC
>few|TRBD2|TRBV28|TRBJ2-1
CASRSTRLAGRYNEQFF
TGTGCCAGCAGATCCACCCGACTAGCGGGGAGATACAATGAGCAGTTCTTC
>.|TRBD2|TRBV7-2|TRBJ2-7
CASSRGSGGTEQYF
TGTGCCAGCAGTCGGGGCAGCGGGGGGACCGAGCAGTACTTC
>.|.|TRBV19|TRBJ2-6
CASSARGSGANVLTF
TGTGCCAGTAGTGCCCGAGGGTCTGGGGCCAACGTCCTGACTTTC
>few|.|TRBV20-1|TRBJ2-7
CSARGFGRKDSATYEQYF
TGCAGTGCTAGAGGTTTTGGTAGAAAGGACAGCGCAACCTACGAGCAGTACTTC
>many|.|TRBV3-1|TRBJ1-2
CASSHPGLNYGYTF
TGTGCCAGCAGCCACCCAGGATTAAACTATGGCTACACCTTC
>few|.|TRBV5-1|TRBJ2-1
CASSLESRANEQFF
TGCGCCAGCAGCTTGGAATCTAGGGCCAATGAGCAGTTCTTC
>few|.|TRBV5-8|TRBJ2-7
CASSDGPTGEQYF
TGTGCCAGCAGCGACGGACCCACGGGCGAGCAGTACTTC
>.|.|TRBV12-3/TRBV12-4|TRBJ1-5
CASSSTLGNQPQHF
TGTGCCAGCAGTTCAACCCTGGGCAATCAGCCCCAGCATTTT
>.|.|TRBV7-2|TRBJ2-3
CASSLRRAGGDTQYF
TGTGCCAGCAGCTTAAGGCGCGCCGGAGGCGATACGCAGTATTTT
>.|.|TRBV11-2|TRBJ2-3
CASSLAGPTDTQYF
TGTGCCAGCAGCTTAGCGGGACCCACAGATACGCAGTATTTT
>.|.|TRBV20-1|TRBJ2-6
CSARDVSPGANVLTF
TGCAGTGCTAGAGATGTTTCCCCTGGGGCCAACGTCCTGACTTTC
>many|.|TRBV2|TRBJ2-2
CASMGVDGAGELFF
TGTGCCAGCATGGGCGTGGACGGGGCCGGGGAGCTGTTTTTT
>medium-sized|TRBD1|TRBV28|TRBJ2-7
CASRVGTGGNEQYF
TGTGCCAGCAGAGTCGGGACAGGGGGCAACGAGCAGTACTTC
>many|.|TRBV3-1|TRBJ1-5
CASSQTWGQPQHF
TGTGCCAGCAGCCAAACATGGGGTCAGCCCCAGCATTTT
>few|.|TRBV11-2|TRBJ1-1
CASSLNGMNTEAFF
TGTGCCAGCAGTTTGAACGGGATGAACACTGAAGCTTTCTTT
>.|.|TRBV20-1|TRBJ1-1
CSASPESGNTEAFF
TGCAGTGCTAGTCCAGAGTCCGGTAACACTGAAGCTTTCTTT
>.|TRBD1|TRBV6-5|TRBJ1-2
CASSYRDRGLHGYTF
TGTGCCAGCAGTTACAGGGACAGGGGGCTCCATGGCTACACCTTC
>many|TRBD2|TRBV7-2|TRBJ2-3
CAIPSRRGAADTQYF
TGTGCCATCCCCTCCAGGCGGGGGGCGGCAGATACGCAGTATTTT
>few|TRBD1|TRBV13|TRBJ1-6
CASSSLTGGDAYNSPLHF
TGTGCCAGCAGCTCCCTGACAGGGGGAGATGCCTATAATTCACCCCTCCACTTT
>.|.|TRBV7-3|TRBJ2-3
CASSSNGFGGTDTQYF
TGTGCCAGCAGCTCTAACGGATTTGGGGGCACAGATACGCAGTATTTT
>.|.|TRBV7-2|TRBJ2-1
CASSLPREGEQFF
TGTGCCAGCAGCTTACCTCGGGAAGGTGAGCAGTTCTTC
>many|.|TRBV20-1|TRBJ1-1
CSALAFNTEAFF
TGCAGTGCCCTAGCTTTTAACACTGAAGCTTTCTTT
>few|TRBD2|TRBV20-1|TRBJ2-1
CSARTLRGSQDEQFF
TGCAGTGCTAGAACCTTGCGGGGGTCCCAGGATGAGCAGTTCTTC
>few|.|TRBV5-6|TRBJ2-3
CASSSPNTDTQYF
TGTGCCAGCAGCTCCCCCAATACAGATACGCAGTATTTT
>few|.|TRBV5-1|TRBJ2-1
CASSLGTGIYNEQFF
TGCGCCAGCAGCCTGGGGACGGGAATTTACAATGAGCAGTTCTTC
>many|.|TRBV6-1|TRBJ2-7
CASSDNLGSWYEQYF
TGTGCCAGCAGTGACAACCTCGGGAGTTGGTACGAGCAGTACTTC